One sample yielded the 32 T cell receptor beta chains listed below, sequenced in a study of blood T cell repertoires in COVID-19. The data were produced by immunoSEQ multiplex PCR, yet TCRdb's version contains in-frame clones alone and is incomplete. The table lists hundreds of thousands of clones, approximately 86% of them singletons. The sequencing input was peripheral blood. These receptors were obtained from a woman between 50 and 59 years old who had recovered from COVID-19.

This clone came up once. The V and J genes are TRBV29-1 and TRBJ1-2, with D possibly matching TRBD1 (5 bases). The CDR3 runs 13 residues. The V end was cut by 3 bases, the J end by 4 bases, with 12 bases between. CDR1 is SQVTM, CDR2 ANQGSEA, per germline. The CDR3 reads CSVEVYQGYGYTF. For the CDR3, the DNA is TGCAGCGTTGAGGTCTACCAGGGCTATGGCTACACCTTC.

This CDR3 is CASIPGHPPRRTEAFF. CDR3 DNA: TGTGCCAGTATTCCGGGACACCCCCCTAGGAGGACTGAAGCTTTCTTT. The genes are TRBV19 and TRBJ1-1; TRBD1 might be the D (6 bases). V lost 7 bases and J lost 5, with 23 bases in between. CDR3 length: 16 residues. Germline-derived CDR1 and CDR2 are LNHDA and SQIVND (reference sequence).

The chain is built from TRBV29-1 and TRBJ1-1, with D possibly being TRBD1 (6 bases). Germline CDR1 SQVTM, CDR2 ANQGSEA. The CDR3 extends over 12 amino acids. Between the trimmed V and J ends, which lost 7 bases and 0 bases, there was a span of 9 bases. This CDR3 reads CSGQAMNTEAFF. The DNA of the CDR3 is TGCAGCGGACAGGCCATGAACACTGAAGCTTTCTTT.

V gene TRBV19 combines with J gene TRBJ1-4, with D hard to call. Germline CDR1 is LNHDA and CDR2 is SQIVND (reference sequence). The V gene lost 3 bases and the J gene lost 10 bases, with 21 bases spanning the gap. This CDR3 has 16 amino acids. CDR3 sequence reads: CASSIKTPQKRGKLFF. The CDR3 nucleotides read TGTGCCAGTAGTATCAAAACCCCTCAGAAGCGAGGAAAACTGTTTTTT.

This chain joins TRBV30 and TRBJ2-3, with TRBD2 identical over 8 bases. There are 16 residues in the CDR3. Per the germline V gene, CDR1 is GTSNPN and CDR2 is SVGIG (reference sequence). Losses at the gene ends were 3 bases for V and 3 bases for J; bases not matched to a gene: 11. CDR3 sequence: CAWSGGASTRTDTQYF. As DNA, the CDR3 is TGTGCCTGGAGCGGGGGGGCCTCCACCCGGACAGATACGCAGTATTTT.

This chain uses TRBV9 with TRBJ1-4, with no clear D. The V gene lost 0 bases and the J gene lost 5 bases, with 11 bases spanning the gap. The CDR3 extends over 15 amino acids. From germline, CDR1 is SGDLS and CDR2 YYNGEE. The CDR3 DNA reads TGTGCCAGCAGCGTAGTGAGGGATAGGAATGAAAAACTGTTTTTT. Its protein is CASSVVRDRNEKLFF.

The V call is TRBV19, the J call TRBJ1-1, with TRBD1 matching 9 bases. CDR1 LNHDA and CDR2 SQIVND come from the germline V gene (reference sequence). With V trimmed by 4 bases and J by 3 bases, 9 bases remained unmatched. The CDR3 has 16 residues. The CDR3 loop is CASSTIQGARDTEAFF. The CDR3 region has the DNA TGTGCCAGTAGTACTATACAGGGGGCGCGGGACACTGAAGCTTTCTTT.

The V call is TRBV15, the J call TRBJ1-6, with TRBD1 identical over 7 bases. Per germline, CDR1 LNHNV and CDR2 YYDKDF (reference sequence). The CDR3 has 18 residues. J gave up 7 bases and V 0 bases, and 12 bases lay outside the gene matches. Here the CDR3 reads CATSRDPQGKGQNSPLHF. In DNA, the CDR3 is TGTGCCACCAGCAGAGATCCGCAGGGCAAGGGACAGAATTCACCCCTCCACTTT.

The sample holds a few counts of this clone. V is TRBV7-2 and J is TRBJ2-1; TRBD2 matches 11 bases. This CDR3 is 16 amino acids long. CDR1 and CDR2 (germline): SGHTA, FQGNSA. J was trimmed by 6 bases and V by 2 bases; bases with no gene match: 6. CDR3 DNA sequence: TGTGCCAGCAGCTTATATTCTAGCGGGAGGAGCAATGAGCAGTTCTTC. As protein: CASSLYSSGRSNEQFF.

This clone came up once. V and J are TRBV5-4 and TRBJ2-3; 7 bases align to TRBD1. The CDR3 extends over 14 amino acids. CDR1 and CDR2 from the germline V gene are SGHNT and YYREEE (reference sequence). J gave up 3 bases and V 5 bases, and 6 bases lay outside the gene matches. The CDR3 nucleotides are TGTGCCAGCAGAGCACGACAGGGAACAGATACGCAGTATTTT. As protein: CASRARQGTDTQYF.

About this clone itself: Germline and junction disagree at one end, which may indicate a read error. The genes are TRBV7-9 and TRBJ1-1; D is unresolved. The CDR3 extends over 14 amino acids. The V gene's germline CDR1 is SEHNR and CDR2 FQNEAQ (reference sequence). CDR3 nucleotide sequence: TGTGCCAGCACCTTAACCACGGGGAACACTGAAGCTTTCTTT. Amino acid sequence: CASTLTTGNTEAFF.

The chain links TRBV3-1 (or the pseudogene TRBV3-2) to TRBJ1-1; TRBD1 is a possible D gene (5 bases). V was cut by 6 bases and J by 0 bases, with 14 bases left in between. This CDR3 is built from 15 residues. Germline V gene sequence: CDR1 LGHDT, CDR2 YNNKEL (reference sequence). The CDR3 coding sequence is TGTGCCAGCAGTACCGCGACAGATTTGAACACTGAAGCTTTCTTT. As protein: CASSTATDLNTEAFF.

The chain joins TRBV15 to TRBJ1-2; D is ambiguous. V lost 8 bases, J lost 5 bases, and 12 bases lay in between. CDR1 and CDR2 from the germline V gene are LNHNV and YYDKDF (reference sequence). CDR3 length equals 12 residues. CDR3: CATSAREYGYTF. The CDR3 nucleotides are TGTGCCACCTCCGCCCGAGAGTATGGCTACACCTTC.

The V and J genes are TRBV7-2 and TRBJ2-7; D is unresolved. This CDR3 region has 13 residues. Germline-derived CDR1 and CDR2 are SGHTA and FQGNSA. Trimming left V 6 bases short and J 0 bases short, with 9 bases between. The CDR3 coding sequence is TGTGCCAGCAGACAGTCCATCTCCTACGAGCAGTACTTC. This sequence encodes CASRQSISYEQYF.

V is TRBV3-1 (or the pseudogene TRBV3-2) and J is TRBJ1-2; maybe TRBD1 (5 bases). Germline V CDR1 and CDR2: LGHDT, YNNKEL (reference sequence). V lost 2 bases to trimming and J lost 5 bases, with 21 bases between them. The CDR3 contains 17 residues. As DNA, the CDR3 is TGTGCCAGCAGCCAAAGGGTAGGGGACCGCCGGGGGTATGGCTACACCTTC. Protein product: CASSQRVGDRRGYGYTF.

This chain connects TRBV4-3 to TRBJ2-1; D is perhaps TRBD1 (6 bases). Trimming took off 0 bases at V and 4 bases at J, with 16 bases between the two ends. CDR3 length: 17 amino acids. Germline CDR1 is LGHNA and CDR2 is YSLEER. The CDR3 DNA is TGCGCCAGCAGCCAAGATGGATTGGACAGAGCTTACAATGAGCAGTTCTTC. The encoded protein is CASSQDGLDRAYNEQFF.

In its sample, this clone was seen once. V usage is TRBV30 and J usage is TRBJ2-1; D unresolved. This CDR3 has 12 residues. V dropped 2 bases and J dropped 8 bases, with 10 bases sitting between them. Germline values: CDR1 GTSNPN, CDR2 SVGIG (reference sequence). CDR3 nucleotide sequence: TGTGCCTGGAGTTCTGATATAGATGAGCAGTTCTTC. This gives the protein CAWSSDIDEQFF.

The chain recombines TRBV18 with TRBJ1-2; no reliable D call. Looked up from germline, CDR1 is KGHSH and CDR2 is LQKENI. The ends were cut back, 3 bases at V and 0 bases at J, with 11 bases in the middle. This CDR3 is built from 15 residues. CDR3 sequence (DNA): TGTGCCAGCTCACCCGGCGGTTCGCCTAACTATGGCTACACCTTC. It yields the protein CASSPGGSPNYGYTF. Full variable domain (outside the CDR3, taken from reference TRBV18 and TRBJ1-2): NAGVMQNPRHLVRRRGQEARLRCSPMKGHSHVYWYRQLPEEGLKFMVYLQKENIIDESGMPKERFSAEFPKEGPSILRIQQVVRGDSAAYFCASSPGGSPNYGYTFGSGTRLTVV.

V and J are TRBV6-2 or TRBV6-3 and TRBJ1-2, with D unresolved. This CDR3 has 14 residues. Between the trimmed V and J ends, which lost 0 bases and 7 bases, there was a span of 12 bases. In germline, CDR1 is MNHEY, CDR2 SVGEGT. The CDR3 loop is CASSYSSSSSGYTF. The DNA of the CDR3 is TGTGCCAGCAGTTACTCGAGTAGCTCAAGTGGCTACACCTTC.

The chain couples TRBV18 to TRBJ2-1; D remains unclear. Trimming pared 3 bases from V and 3 bases from J, leaving 15 bases between. The CDR3 is 16 residues long. The germline V gene encodes CDR1 KGHSH and CDR2 LQKENI. The CDR3 sequence: CASSPGALSYYNEQFF. The CDR3 DNA follows: TGTGCCAGCTCACCCGGTGCGCTCTCGTACTACAATGAGCAGTTCTTC.

The sample holds a few counts of this clone. The gene calls are TRBV5-1 and TRBJ1-6, with unresolved D. In germline, CDR1 is SGHRS, CDR2 YFSETQ. Trimming took off 1 base at V and 8 bases at J, with 10 bases between the two ends. The CDR3 extends over 14 amino acids. Written as DNA, the CDR3 is TGCGCCAGCAGCTTGTACCAGTTGGATTCACCCCTCCACTTT. Translated, it gives CASSLYQLDSPLHF.

This clone was counted once. The chain combines TRBV12-3 or TRBV12-4 with TRBJ2-2; maybe TRBD1 (5 bases). This CDR3 contains 11 residues. V lost 7 bases and J 9 bases, leaving 9 bases between the germline ends. CDR3 DNA: TGTGCCAGCACATGGGGCCGGGAGCTGTTTTTT. Its protein product is CASTWGRELFF.

This clone was recorded at least ten times. The V and J genes are TRBV7-8 and TRBJ1-4, with a possible D match to TRBD1 (5 bases). This CDR3 is 14 amino acids long. Per germline, CDR1 SGHVS and CDR2 FQNEAQ. Trimming removed 5 bases from V and 0 bases from J, with 7 bases in between. CDR3: CASSVRATNEKLFF. In DNA form, the CDR3 reads TGTGCCAGCAGCGTCAGGGCAACTAATGAAAAACTGTTTTTT.

V usage is TRBV27 and J usage is TRBJ1-3; no definite D call. CDR1 and CDR2 from the germline V gene are MNHEY and SMNVEV (reference sequence). V was trimmed by 5 bases and J by 3 bases, leaving 8 bases between them. The CDR3 has 13 amino acids. The CDR3 spells CASSPRGGNTIYF. The CDR3 DNA is TGTGCCAGCAGTCCTCGGGGTGGAAACACCATATATTTT.

This chain uses TRBV29-1 with TRBJ2-2; 8 bases fit TRBD2. From germline, CDR1 is SQVTM and CDR2 ANQGSEA. The CDR3 loop spans 13 amino acids. V lost 6 bases and J lost 9; bases outside the gene matches: 9. CDR3 amino acids: CSVGGLAPRELFF. The DNA of the CDR3 is TGCAGCGTGGGCGGACTAGCTCCCCGGGAGCTGTTTTTT.

The J gene is TRBJ2-7, the V gene TRBV9, with a tentative D call TRBD2 (7 bases). The CDR3 loop spans 14 amino acids. The V gene lost 4 bases and the J gene lost 3 bases, with 14 bases spanning the gap. The germline V gene has CDR1 SGDLS and CDR2 YYNGEE. The DNA of the CDR3 is TGTGCCAGCAGCATAGGGGGGGACTACTACGAGCAGTACTTC. Its translation is CASSIGGDYYEQYF.

The V gene is TRBV7-2, the J gene TRBJ2-1, with TRBD2 matching over 7 bases. The V gene end was trimmed by 5 bases and the J gene end by 7 bases; junction bases not matched to a gene: 5. The length of the CDR3 is 13 residues. In germline, CDR1 is SGHTA, CDR2 FQGNSA. CDR3 loop: CASSLGRENEQFF. The CDR3 bases are TGTGCCAGCAGCCTAGGGAGGGAGAATGAGCAGTTCTTC.

This chain uses TRBV13 with TRBJ2-5; 15 nucleotides agree with TRBD2. J lost 4 bases, V lost 5 bases, and 8 bases had no gene match. The V gene's germline CDR1 is PRHDT and CDR2 FYEKMQ (reference sequence). The CDR3 runs 17 residues. The CDR3 sequence is CASSRRTSGRAGETQYF. The CDR3 DNA reads as TGTGCCAGCAGCCGCCGGACTAGCGGGAGGGCGGGAGAGACCCAGTACTTC.

The chain uses TRBV5-1 and TRBJ1-2; maybe TRBD1 (5 bases). The CDR3 loop spans 14 amino acids. V was pared by 0 bases and J by 1 base, with 7 bases between. Germline CDR1 and CDR2: SGHRS and YFSETQ. The CDR3 DNA sequence: TGCGCCAGCAGCTTGGGACAGATTAACTATGGCTACACCTTC. It translates to CASSLGQINYGYTF.

The rearrangement links TRBV7-9 to TRBJ1-1, with TRBD1 identical over 8 bases. Germline CDR1 reads SEHNR; CDR2 reads FQNEAQ (reference sequence). V gave up 5 bases and J gave up 1 base; unmatched junction bases: 6. The CDR3 is 15 amino acids. The CDR3 DNA reads TGTGCCAGCAGCGTAGGACAGGGCGCGAACACTGAAGCTTTCTTT. This encodes CASSVGQGANTEAFF.

V is TRBV24-1 and J is TRBJ1-4; TRBD1 is a possible D gene (6 bases). V lost 4 bases to trimming and J lost 7 bases, with 15 bases between them. The CDR3 contains 15 residues. Germline V gene sequence: CDR1 KGHDR, CDR2 SFDVKD. The CDR3 bases are TGTGCCACCAGTGACCCCGGGACACCGGGTGAAAAACTGTTTTTT. Protein: CATSDPGTPGEKLFF.

In this sample, this clone turned up once. CDR3 in DNA: TGTGCCTGGGGTAGCGGTGGCTACAATGAGCAGTTCTTC. Its protein product is CAWGSGGYNEQFF. The V call is TRBV30, the J call TRBJ2-1; perhaps TRBD2 as D (6 bases). The CDR3 is made up of 13 amino acids. Germline V gene data show CDR1 as GTSNPN and CDR2 as SVGIG (reference sequence). Trimming stripped 5 bases from V and 3 bases from J, with 11 bases between. The full variable domain, its missing parts supplied by reference TRBV30 and TRBJ2-1, is SQTIHQWPATLVQPVGSPLSLECTVEGTSNPNLYWYRQAAGRGLQLLFYSVGIGQISSEVPQNLSASRPQDRQFILSSKKLLLSDSGFYLCAWGSGGYNEQFFGPGTRLTVL.